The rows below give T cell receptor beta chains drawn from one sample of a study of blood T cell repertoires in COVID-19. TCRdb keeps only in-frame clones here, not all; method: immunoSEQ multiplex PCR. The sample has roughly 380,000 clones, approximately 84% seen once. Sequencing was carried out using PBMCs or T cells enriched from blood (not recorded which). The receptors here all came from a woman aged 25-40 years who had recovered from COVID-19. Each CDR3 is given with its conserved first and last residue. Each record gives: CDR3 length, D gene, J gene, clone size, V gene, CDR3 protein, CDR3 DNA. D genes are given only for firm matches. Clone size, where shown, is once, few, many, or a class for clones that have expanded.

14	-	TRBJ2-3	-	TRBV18	CASSASASTDTQYF	TGTGCCAGCTCAGCTAGCGCTAGCACAGATACGCAGTATTTT
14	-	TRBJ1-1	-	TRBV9	CASSVAGVKTEAFF	TGTGCCAGCAGCGTAGCAGGGGTCAAGACTGAAGCTTTCTTT
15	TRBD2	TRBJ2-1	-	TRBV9	CASSKSGTSANEQFF	TGTGCCAGCAGCAAATCCGGGACTAGCGCTAATGAGCAGTTCTTC
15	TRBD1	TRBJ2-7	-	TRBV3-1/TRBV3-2	CASSPRQGARGEQYF	TGTGCCAGCAGCCCTAGACAGGGGGCGCGGGGCGAGCAGTACTTC
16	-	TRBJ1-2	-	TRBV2	CASRTPGKYGAYGYTF	TGTGCCAGCAGGACTCCGGGCAAATATGGGGCGTATGGCTACACCTTC
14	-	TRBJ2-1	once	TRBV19	CASNPGYDYNEQFF	TGTGCCAGTAACCCCGGGTACGACTACAATGAGCAGTTCTTC
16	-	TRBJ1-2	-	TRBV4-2	CASSPSRAGGGHGYTF	TGTGCCAGCAGCCCCTCTCGGGCGGGGGGGGGCCATGGCTACACCTTC
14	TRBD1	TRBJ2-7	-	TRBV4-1	CASSRGQGNYEQYF	TGCGCCAGCAGCCGGGGACAGGGGAACTACGAGCAGTACTTC
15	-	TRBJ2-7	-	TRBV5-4	CASSVDRDFSYEQYF	TGTGCCAGCAGCGTAGACAGGGACTTCTCCTACGAGCAGTACTTC
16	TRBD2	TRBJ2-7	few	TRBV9	CASSITGTSATYEQYF	TGTGCCAGCAGCATTACCGGGACTAGCGCTACCTACGAGCAGTACTTC
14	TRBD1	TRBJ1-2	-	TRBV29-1	CSVGSGTGGSGYTF	TGCAGCGTTGGTTCGGGGACAGGGGGCTCTGGCTACACCTTC
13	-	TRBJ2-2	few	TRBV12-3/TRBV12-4	CASWAANTGELFF	TGTGCCAGCTGGGCAGCTAACACCGGGGAGCTGTTTTTT
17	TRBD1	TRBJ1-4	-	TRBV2	CASSPGTGLSFNEKLFF	TGTGCCAGCAGCCCTGGGACAGGCCTCTCTTTTAATGAAAAACTGTTTTTT
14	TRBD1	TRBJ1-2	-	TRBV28	CASNSPQTGHGYTF	TGTGCCAGCAATTCCCCCCAGACAGGGCATGGCTACACCTTC
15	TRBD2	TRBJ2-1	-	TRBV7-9	CASSRGREVTNEQFF	TGTGCCAGCAGCCGGGGGCGGGAGGTGACGAATGAGCAGTTCTTC
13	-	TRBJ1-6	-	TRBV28	CASLSRGNSPLHF	TGTGCCAGCTTATCTCGGGGGAATTCACCCCTCCACTTT
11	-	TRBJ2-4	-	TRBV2	CASSEYNIQYF	TGTGCCAGCAGTGAGTATAACATTCAGTACTTC
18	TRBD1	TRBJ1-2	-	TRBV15	CATSSPGTGTYGLYGYTF	TGTGCCACCAGCAGTCCCGGGACAGGGACCTACGGGCTTTATGGCTACACCTTC
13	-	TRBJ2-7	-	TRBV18	CASSQDITYEQYF	TGTGCCAGCTCACAAGACATAACCTACGAGCAGTACTTC
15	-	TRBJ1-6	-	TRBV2	CASSERSNSRSPLHF	TGTGCCAGCAGTGAACGTAGCAATTCACGTTCACCCCTCCACTTT
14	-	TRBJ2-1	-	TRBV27	CASSFSGVYNEQFF	TGTGCCAGCAGTTTTTCGGGGGTCTACAATGAGCAGTTCTTC
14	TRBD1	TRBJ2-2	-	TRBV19	CASSIDRGSGELFF	TGTGCCAGTAGTATCGACAGGGGGTCTGGGGAGCTGTTTTTT
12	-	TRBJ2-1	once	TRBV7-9	CASTRRGDEQFF	TGTGCCAGCACGAGAAGGGGTGATGAGCAGTTCTTC
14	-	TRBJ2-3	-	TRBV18	CASSPTASADTQYF	TGTGCCAGCTCACCAACGGCCAGCGCAGATACGCAGTATTTT
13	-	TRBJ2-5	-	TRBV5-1	CASSADRMETQYF	TGCGCCAGCAGCGCCGACAGAATGGAGACCCAGTACTTC
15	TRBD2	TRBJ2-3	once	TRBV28	CATQGAGGPADTQYF	TGTGCCACCCAAGGGGCGGGAGGGCCTGCAGATACGCAGTATTTT
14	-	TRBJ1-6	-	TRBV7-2	CASSSTGNNSPLHF	TGTGCCAGCAGCTCTACAGGGAACAATTCACCCCTCCACTTT
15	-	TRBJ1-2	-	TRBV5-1	CASSLGDFSPGGYTF	TGCGCCAGCAGCTTGGGGGACTTCTCCCCCGGCGGCTACACCTTC
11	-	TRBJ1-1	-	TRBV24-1	CATSDGLKAFF	TGTGCCACCAGCGACGGGTTGAAAGCTTTCTTT
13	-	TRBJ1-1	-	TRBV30	CALEYSSNTEAFF	TGTGCCCTGGAGTATAGTTCCAACACTGAAGCTTTCTTT
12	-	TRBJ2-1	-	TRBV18	CASSPMAEEQFF	TGTGCCAGCTCACCAATGGCGGAGGAGCAGTTCTTC
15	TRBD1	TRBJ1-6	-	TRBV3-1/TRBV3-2	CASSPTGVQDSPLHF	TGTGCCAGCAGCCCGACAGGGGTGCAAGATTCACCCCTCCACTTT
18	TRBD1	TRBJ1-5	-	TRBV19	CASSTEGAPIVSNQPQHF	TGTGCCAGTAGTACGGAGGGGGCCCCTATTGTTAGCAATCAGCCCCAGCATTTT
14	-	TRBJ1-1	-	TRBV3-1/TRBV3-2	CASSLGVKNTEAFF	TGTGCCAGCAGCCTAGGGGTTAAGAACACTGAAGCTTTCTTT
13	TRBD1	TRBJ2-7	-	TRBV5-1	CASRPGQGYEQYF	TGCGCCAGCAGGCCGGGACAGGGATACGAGCAGTACTTC
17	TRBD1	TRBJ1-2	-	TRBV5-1	CASSFGQGQHSDYGYTF	TGCGCCAGCAGCTTCGGACAGGGTCAGCACTCCGACTATGGCTACACCTTC
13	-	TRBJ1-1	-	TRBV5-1	CASRTGQNTEAFF	TGCGCCAGCAGAACAGGGCAGAACACTGAAGCTTTCTTT
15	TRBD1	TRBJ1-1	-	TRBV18	CASSLGTGTNTEAFF	TGTGCCAGCTCACTGGGGACAGGGACGAACACTGAAGCTTTCTTT
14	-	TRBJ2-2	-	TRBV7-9	CASQDRLNTGELFF	TGTGCCAGTCAAGACAGGTTGAACACCGGGGAGCTGTTTTTT
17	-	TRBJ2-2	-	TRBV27	CASRKEGAAGDTGELFF	TGTGCCAGCAGAAAGGAGGGGGCGGCTGGGGACACCGGGGAGCTGTTTTTT
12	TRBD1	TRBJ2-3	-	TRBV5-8	CASSMDRQTQYF	TGTGCCAGCAGCATGGACAGGCAAACGCAGTATTTT
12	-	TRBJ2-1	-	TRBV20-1	CSASRGINEQFF	TGCAGTGCTAGTAGGGGGATCAATGAGCAGTTCTTC
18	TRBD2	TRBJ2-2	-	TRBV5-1	CASSLESSGRYDTGELFF	TGCGCCAGCAGCTTGGAGTCTAGCGGGAGATACGATACCGGGGAGCTGTTTTTT
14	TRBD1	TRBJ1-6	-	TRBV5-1	CASSLGQGASPLHF	TGCGCCAGCAGCTTGGGACAGGGAGCGTCACCCCTCCACTTT
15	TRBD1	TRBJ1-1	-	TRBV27	CASSSIDRVGTEAFF	TGTGCCAGCAGCAGTATCGACAGGGTAGGAACTGAAGCTTTCTTT
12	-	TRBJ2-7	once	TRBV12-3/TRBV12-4	CASSLPGYEQYF	TGTGCCAGCAGTTTACCGGGTTACGAGCAGTACTTC
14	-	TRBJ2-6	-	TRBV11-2	CASSWGAGANVLTF	TGTGCCAGCAGCTGGGGGGCTGGGGCCAACGTCCTGACTTTC
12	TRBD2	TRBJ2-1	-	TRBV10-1	CASSSSGGALFF	TGCGCCAGCAGCTCTAGCGGGGGGGCCTTGTTCTTC
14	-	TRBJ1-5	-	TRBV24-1	CATSDLRTDRAQHF	TGTGCCACCAGTGATTTACGGACAGACCGGGCCCAGCATTTT
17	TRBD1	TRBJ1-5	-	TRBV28	CASSSPTRDRGSQPQHF	TGTGCCAGCAGTTCCCCCACCCGGGACAGGGGAAGTCAGCCCCAGCATTTT
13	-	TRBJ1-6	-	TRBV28	CASSPAGYSPLHF	TGTGCCAGCAGCCCCGCGGGGTATTCACCCCTCCACTTT
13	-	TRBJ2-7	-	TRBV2	CASRSTGPGEQYF	TGTGCCAGCAGGTCGACAGGCCCGGGGGAGCAGTACTTC
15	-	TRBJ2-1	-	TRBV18	CASSPPPYGVDEQFF	TGTGCCAGCTCACCACCCCCATACGGGGTGGATGAGCAGTTCTTC
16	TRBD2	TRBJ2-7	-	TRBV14	CASSQGTSGDGYEQYF	TGTGCCAGCAGCCAAGGGACTAGCGGGGATGGATACGAGCAGTACTTC
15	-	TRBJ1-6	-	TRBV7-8	CASSLGGGYTSPLHF	TGTGCCAGCAGCTTAGGCGGGGGATATACTTCACCCCTCCACTTT
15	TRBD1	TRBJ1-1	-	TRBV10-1	CASRYRGVRITEAFF	TGCGCCAGCAGGTACAGGGGGGTTCGGATCACTGAAGCTTTCTTT
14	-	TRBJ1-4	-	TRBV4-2	CASSLQGLDEKLFF	TGTGCCAGCAGCCTTCAGGGACTTGATGAAAAACTGTTTTTT
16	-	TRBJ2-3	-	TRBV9	CASSAETSLGADTQYF	TGTGCCAGCAGCGCAGAGACAAGCCTGGGCGCAGATACGCAGTATTTT
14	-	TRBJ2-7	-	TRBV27	CASSSRVSSYEQYF	TGTGCCAGCAGTTCCAGGGTGTCGTCCTACGAGCAGTACTTC